These 14 T cell receptor beta chains originate from one sample sequenced in a study of T cell responses to AZD1222 COVID-19 vaccine. Sequencing used immunoSEQ multiplex PCR; TCRdb keeps in-frame clones, though not all of them. This sample yields 140,000 to 150,000 clones, of which roughly nine tenths are seen a single time; around 1.5% belongs to the top ten. The sample in question was peripheral blood, obtained on day 0 of AZD1222 vaccination. These receptors all come from an adult in good health.

The chain is built from TRBV11-2 and TRBJ1-3, with D maybe TRBD1 (5 bases). CDR3 length: 15 amino acids. Germline assignment: CDR1 SGHAT and CDR2 FQNNGV. Trimming shortened V by 4 bases and J by 7 bases, and 17 bases separated the two germline ends. The DNA for the CDR3 is TGTGCCAGCAGCTCGTCCAGAGTAGGGGTTAACACCATATATTTT. The encoded protein is CASSSSRVGVNTIYF.

The V call is TRBV30, the J call TRBJ1-1; D is ambiguous. The CDR3 runs 15 residues. V was clipped by 0 bases and J by 0 bases, with 11 bases between them. From germline, CDR1 is GTSNPN and CDR2 SVGIG (reference sequence). The CDR3 bases are TGTGCCTGGAGTGTACTAGCCCCATTGAACACTGAAGCTTTCTTT. Protein: CAWSVLAPLNTEAFF.

This chain uses TRBV7-2 with TRBJ2-3; 7 bases match TRBD2. Germline V CDR1 and CDR2: SGHTA, FQGNSA. The CDR3 totals 15 residues. V gave up 5 bases and J gave up 2 bases; unmatched junction bases: 7. The CDR3 loop reads CASSQTRDYTDTQYF. The CDR3, as DNA: TGTGCCAGCAGCCAAACCCGGGACTACACAGATACGCAGTATTTT.

V is TRBV11-1 and J is TRBJ2-1, with D unresolved. The V end was cut by 2 bases, the J end by 7 bases, with 6 bases between. Per the germline V gene, CDR1 is SGHAT and CDR2 is FQDESV (reference sequence). The CDR3 runs 12 residues. CDR3 loop: CASSLIGNEQFF. DNA of the CDR3: TGTGCCAGCAGCTTAATAGGGAATGAGCAGTTCTTC.

This chain connects TRBV9 to TRBJ2-2; 7 bases match TRBD2. The V and J ends lost 0 bases and 7 bases, in that order; junction bases with no gene match: 6. Per the germline V gene, CDR1 is SGDLS and CDR2 is YYNGEE. The CDR3 consists of 15 residues. The CDR3 protein is CASSVGLAGGGELFF. The CDR3 bases are TGTGCCAGCAGCGTAGGACTAGCAGGTGGCGGGGAGCTGTTTTTT.

The chain links TRBV2 to TRBJ1-2; 8 bases line up with TRBD1. V lost 6 bases to trimming and J lost 2 bases; unmatched junction nucleotides: 8. The CDR3 is 15 amino acids. Germline CDR1 reads SNHLY; CDR2 reads FYNNEI. The CDR3 bases are TGTGCCAGCAGCCGGACAGGGAGCCTGAACTATGGCTACACCTTC. Protein product: CASSRTGSLNYGYTF.

The chain couples TRBV4-1 to TRBJ2-1; TRBD1 might be the D (5 bases). CDR3 length equals 13 residues. From germline, CDR1 is MGHRA and CDR2 YSYEKL. V lost 4 bases, J lost 8 bases, and 12 bases lay in between. The CDR3 protein is CASSLRQPHEQFF. The CDR3 DNA sequence: TGCGCCAGCAGCCTTCGACAGCCCCATGAGCAGTTCTTC.

The rearrangement uses TRBV3-1 (or the pseudogene TRBV3-2) and TRBJ2-2; no clear D gene. With 3 bases removed from V and 6 bases from J, the gap between germline ends came to 14 bases. Germline CDR1 is LGHDT and CDR2 is YNNKEL (reference sequence). The CDR3 covers 15 residues. CDR3 DNA: TGTGCCAGCAGCCATTTCGAACCCGGCGCCGGGGAGCTGTTTTTT. Translating it yields CASSHFEPGAGELFF.

Here the CDR3 DNA reads TGTGCCAGTAGTATAGTTTCGGGGTTGGGCACAGATACGCAGTATTTT. It translates to CASSIVSGLGTDTQYF. The genes are TRBV19 and TRBJ2-3, with D maybe TRBD2 (5 bases). CDR1 and CDR2 (germline): LNHDA, SQIVND (reference sequence). Trimming took off 1 base at V and 1 base at J, with 12 bases between the two ends. This CDR3 is 16 amino acids long.

This clone appeared a single time. The V and J genes are TRBV7-2 and TRBJ2-5, with 7 bases identical to TRBD1. CDR1 is SGHTA, CDR2 FQGNSA, per germline. V was pared by 3 bases and J by 2 bases, with 3 bases of the junction left unmatched. The CDR3 is 14 residues long. CDR3 DNA sequence: TGTGCCAGCAGCTTGACAGGGATTCAAGAGACCCAGTACTTC. Amino acid sequence: CASSLTGIQETQYF.

CDR3 sequence: CASSLAEEQYF. The CDR3 DNA reads as TGTGCCAGCAGCTTGGCTGAAGAGCAGTACTTC. The V call is TRBV5-4, the J call TRBJ2-7; no definite D call. Germline CDR1 and CDR2: SGHNT and YYREEE (reference sequence). The V end lost 0 bases, the J end lost 7 bases, and 5 bases lay between the germline ends. The CDR3 consists of 11 residues.

CDR3 bases: TGTGCCAGTAGTAACAGGGGGCCCTACGAGCAGTACTTC. It yields the protein CASSNRGPYEQYF. V and J are TRBV19 and TRBJ2-7, with TRBD1 matching 9 bases. The J segment lost 2 bases and the V segment lost 4 bases, leaving 0 bases of the junction unmatched. The germline V gene encodes CDR1 LNHDA and CDR2 SQIVND (reference sequence). This CDR3 region has 13 residues.

The V gene is TRBV18, the J gene TRBJ2-7; D is possibly TRBD1 (5 bases). Germline lookup yields CDR1 KGHSH and CDR2 LQKENI. The CDR3 covers 14 residues. V gave up 3 bases and J gave up 6 bases, with 15 bases separating them. DNA for the CDR3: TGTGCCAGCTCACCCCCAGGGCCTAGGGGCGAGCAGTACTTC. Protein product: CASSPPGPRGEQYF.

This rearrangement joins TRBV19 to TRBJ2-4; no clear D gene. Germline V gene sequence: CDR1 LNHDA, CDR2 SQIVND (reference sequence). There are 15 residues in the CDR3. The V and J ends lost 2 bases and 2 bases respectively, with 10 bases between them. In DNA form, the CDR3 reads TGTGCCAGTAGTATACTTTTTGGACCCAAAAACATTCAGTACTTC. Protein: CASSILFGPKNIQYF.